Given below is one TCR beta chain in context. These data are taken from a study of control samples from healthy donors and cancer patients. Sequencing used immunoSEQ multiplex PCR; TCRdb keeps in-frame clones, though not all of them. The sample lists about 170,000 clones, approximately 92% occurring once. Germline V gives CDR1 MNHEY, CDR2 SMNVEV (reference sequence). Trimming removed 5 bases from V and 6 bases from J; junction bases left unmatched: 4. The CDR3 loop spans 15 amino acids. Sequencing used blood. The sequence was collected from a woman aged 60 to 75 in good health. The chain joins TRBV27 to TRBJ2-1; 13 nucleotides match TRBD2. CDR3 nucleotide sequence: TGTGCCAGCAGTAAACTAGCGGGGGGGTTCAATGAGCAGTTCTTC. Protein product: CASSKLAGGFNEQFF.